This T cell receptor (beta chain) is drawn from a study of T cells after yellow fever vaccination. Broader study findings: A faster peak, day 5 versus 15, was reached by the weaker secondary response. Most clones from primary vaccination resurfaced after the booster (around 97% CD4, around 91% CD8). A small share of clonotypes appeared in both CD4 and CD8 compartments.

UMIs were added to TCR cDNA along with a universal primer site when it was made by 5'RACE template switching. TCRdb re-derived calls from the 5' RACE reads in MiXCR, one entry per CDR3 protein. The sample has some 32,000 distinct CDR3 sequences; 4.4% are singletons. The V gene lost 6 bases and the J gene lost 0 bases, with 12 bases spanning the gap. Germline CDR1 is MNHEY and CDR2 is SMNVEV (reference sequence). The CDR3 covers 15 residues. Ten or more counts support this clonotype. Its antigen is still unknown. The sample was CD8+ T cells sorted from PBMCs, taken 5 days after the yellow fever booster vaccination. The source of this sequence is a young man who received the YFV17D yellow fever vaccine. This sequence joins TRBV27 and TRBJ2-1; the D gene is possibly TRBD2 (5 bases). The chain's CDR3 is CASSPSGSSYNEQFF. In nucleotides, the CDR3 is TGTGCCAGCAGCCCAAGCGGAAGCTCCTACAATGAGCAGTTCTTC.